Each of the 20 T cell receptor beta chains below was sequenced from the same sample in a study of PD-L1 blockade in urothelial cancer. Libraries were prepared by immunoSEQ multiplex PCR; TCRdb keeps only in-frame clonotypes and omits some of them. This sample carries roughly 55,000 clones, more than 70% of them seen once, and the ten largest clones take approximately 23%. Time point meaning: pretreatment peripheral blood. The source was PBMCs, collected around atezolizumab (anti-PD-L1) treatment. Receptors were obtained from a man aged 60 to 69 with urothelial cancer.

The chain recombines TRBV27 with TRBJ1-4; TRBD1 matches at 7 bases. V was clipped by 2 bases and J by 4 bases; unmatched bases: 4. CDR1 is MNHEY, CDR2 SMNVEV, per germline (reference sequence). CDR3 length: 15 amino acids. CDR3 nucleotides: TGTGCCAGCAGTTTAGGGGACAGCTATAATGAAAAACTGTTTTTT. Its protein is CASSLGDSYNEKLFF.

The rearrangement links TRBV30 to TRBJ2-3, with 10 bases aligning to TRBD1. CDR1 is GTSNPN and CDR2 is SVGIG in the germline V gene (reference sequence). Trimming cost V 3 bases and J 6 bases; bases outside gene matches: 9. The CDR3 contains 15 residues. The CDR3 loop reads CAWSRRTGGTDTQYF. CDR3 bases: TGTGCCTGGAGCCGCCGGACAGGGGGTACGGATACGCAGTATTTT.

The chain couples TRBV10-3 to TRBJ1-1, with D perhaps TRBD1 (6 bases). The germline V gene has CDR1 ENHRY and CDR2 SYGVKD. V was trimmed by 2 bases and J by 1 base, leaving 14 bases between them. This CDR3 is built from 16 residues. The CDR3 bases are TGTGCCATCAGTGAGACCCTACAGGGCGGGAACACTGAAGCTTTCTTT. The encoded protein is CAISETLQGGNTEAFF.

This chain links TRBV5-4 with TRBJ2-7; possibly TRBD2 for D (6 bases). Trimming took off 6 bases at V and 2 bases at J, with 15 bases between the two ends. CDR3 length: 14 residues. Germline V gene data show CDR1 as SGHNT and CDR2 as YYREEE (reference sequence). This CDR3 is CASTSPSATYEQYF. For the CDR3, the DNA is TGTGCCAGCACCTCCCCTAGCGCGACCTACGAGCAGTACTTC.

This rearrangement joins TRBV4-3 to TRBJ1-4; no firm D call. CDR1 LGHNA and CDR2 YSLEER come from the germline V gene. V lost 0 bases to trimming and J lost 5 bases, with 16 bases between them. The CDR3 runs 17 residues. This CDR3 is CASSQDGKGGGNEKLFF. The CDR3 DNA reads as TGCGCCAGCAGCCAAGATGGGAAGGGAGGAGGGAATGAAAAACTGTTTTTT.

The V gene is TRBV10-3, the J gene TRBJ1-2, with D maybe TRBD1 (5 bases). This CDR3 is 16 amino acids long. V lost 10 bases to trimming and J lost 2 bases, with 23 bases between them. Germline CDR1 is ENHRY and CDR2 is SYGVKD. The CDR3 here is CATHAPSGGRNYGYTF. As DNA, the CDR3 is TGTGCCACCCATGCGCCCTCGGGGGGTCGGAACTATGGCTACACCTTC.

This clone was recorded a few times. V and J are TRBV5-1 and TRBJ1-1, with 7 bases lining up with TRBD1. The trim removed 7 bases at V and 1 base at J, leaving 10 bases unmatched. Per germline, CDR1 SGHRS and CDR2 YFSETQ. CDR3 length equals 15 residues. The CDR3 DNA reads TGCGCCAGCGGGGTGACAGGGTCGGGGAACACTGAAGCTTTCTTT. Its protein is CASGVTGSGNTEAFF.

CDR3 coding DNA: TGTGCCAGCAGTTACGGGAGCTACCACTCCTACGAGCAGTACTTC. Protein: CASSYGSYHSYEQYF. The rearrangement uses TRBV6-6 and TRBJ2-7, with D maybe TRBD2 (5 bases). Germline assignment: CDR1 MNHNY and CDR2 SVGAGI (reference sequence). V was shortened by 2 bases and J by 0 bases, with 11 bases between the two germline ends. The CDR3 extends over 15 amino acids.

The genes are TRBV18 and TRBJ2-7; 9 bases are a match to TRBD1. Germline V CDR1 and CDR2: KGHSH, LQKENI. The CDR3 totals 16 residues. With 0 bases clipped from V and 4 bases from J, the junction kept 7 bases outside the gene matches. The CDR3 protein is CASSPPSGTGLYEQYF. The DNA of the CDR3 is TGTGCCAGCTCACCACCTTCCGGGACAGGGCTGTACGAGCAGTACTTC.

This clone was counted a few times. V gene TRBV21-1 combines with J gene TRBJ1-1; the table's D call of TRBD1 was not tested on the DNA. TRBV21-1 is an annotated pseudogene. The CDR3 is made up of 12 amino acids. The CDR3 is CASSARWAEAFF. For the CDR3, the DNA is TGTGCCAGCAGCGCCCGGTGGGCCGAAGCTTTCTTT.

This chain uses TRBV5-1 with TRBJ1-4, with TRBD1 matching over 8 bases. Germline assignment: CDR1 SGHRS and CDR2 YFSETQ. This CDR3 spans 14 amino acids. Unmatched junction bases numbered 0, after V lost 0 bases and J lost 5 bases. CDR3 loop: CASSLDRGNEKLFF. The CDR3 DNA is TGCGCCAGCAGCTTGGACAGGGGGAATGAAAAACTGTTTTTT.

The chain links TRBV7-3 to TRBJ1-2; no clear D gene. This CDR3 region has 16 residues. Trimming pared 2 bases from V and 7 bases from J, leaving 20 bases between. Germline V gives CDR1 SGHTA, CDR2 FQGTGA. CDR3 nucleotide sequence: TGTGCCAGCAGCTTATCGAACCCGACTCAAGGAAGTGGCTACACCTTC. Its translation: CASSLSNPTQGSGYTF.

This clone has only one observation. The chain recombines TRBV9 with TRBJ1-2; the match to TRBD1 covers 7 bases. J lost 1 base, V lost 3 bases, and 9 bases had no gene match. CDR1 is SGDLS and CDR2 is YYNGEE in the germline V gene. This CDR3 is built from 16 residues. CDR3 sequence (DNA): TGTGCCAGCAGCGAGGGCGTCCGGGACAGTAACTATGGCTACACCTTC. Protein sequence: CASSEGVRDSNYGYTF.

The J gene is TRBJ2-1, the V gene TRBV7-2; 8 bases match TRBD2. The germline gives CDR1 SGHTA, CDR2 FQGNSA. Trimming took 6 bases from V and 9 from J; bases not matched to a gene: 4. This CDR3 is built from 12 residues. CDR3 nucleotide sequence: TGTGCCAGCAGTCGCGCGGGAGGTGAGCAGTTCTTC. Translating gives CASSRAGGEQFF.

The chain carries TRBV29-1 and TRBJ2-4, with 8 bases that match TRBD1. Germline V CDR1 and CDR2: SQVTM, ANQGSEA. CDR3 length: 14 residues. V shed 7 bases, J shed 7 bases, and the junction held 12 bases outside the gene matches. The DNA for the CDR3 is TGCAGCGCAACAAAACAGGGGGTGAAGAACATTCAGTACTTC. Amino acids: CSATKQGVKNIQYF.

This clone was observed once. The genes are TRBV18 and TRBJ2-7; 13 bases align to TRBD2. Per the germline V gene, CDR1 is KGHSH and CDR2 is LQKENI. The CDR3 consists of 15 residues. J was trimmed by 5 bases and V by 2 bases; bases with no gene match: 3. This chain's CDR3 is CASSPGTSGNDEQYF. CDR3 nucleotides: TGTGCCAGCTCACCAGGGACTAGCGGGAACGACGAGCAGTACTTC.

This clone was found once. The rearrangement links TRBV10-3 to TRBJ2-4; a weak D match, TRBD2 (6 bases). V lost 7 bases, J lost 0 bases, and 16 bases lay in between. CDR3 length: 16 residues. CDR1 is ENHRY and CDR2 is SYGVKD in the germline V gene. The CDR3 loop is CAITGRLRLAKNIQYF. Written as DNA, the CDR3 is TGTGCCATCACGGGGAGGCTACGATTAGCCAAAAACATTCAGTACTTC.

V and J are TRBV18 and TRBJ1-2; 8 bases match TRBD1. CDR3 length: 13 residues. The junction had 2 bases not matched to a gene; V was cut back by 3 bases and J by 5 bases. Germline V gene sequence: CDR1 KGHSH, CDR2 LQKENI. CDR3 region: CASSPTGEYGYTF. DNA for the CDR3: TGTGCCAGCTCACCGACAGGGGAGTATGGCTACACCTTC.

This rearrangement joins TRBV5-1 to TRBJ2-7; 8 bases fit TRBD1. The CDR3 sequence is 14 residues long. V lost 1 base and J lost 5; bases outside the gene matches: 5. Germline lookup yields CDR1 SGHRS and CDR2 YFSETQ. CDR3 sequence reads: CASSLSQGVNEQYF. For the CDR3, the DNA is TGCGCCAGCAGCTTGTCACAGGGGGTTAACGAGCAGTACTTC. The full variable domain, its missing parts supplied by reference TRBV5-1 and TRBJ2-7, is KAGVTQTPRYLIKTRGQQVTLSCSPISGHRSVSWYQQTPGQGLQFLFEYFSETQRNKGNFPGRFSGRQFSNSRSEMNVSTLELGDSALYLCASSLSQGVNEQYFGPGTRLTVT.

The chain links TRBV10-1 to TRBJ2-3; TRBD2 agrees at 11 bases. J lost 1 base, V lost 6 bases, and 3 bases had no gene match. The germline gives CDR1 WNHNN, CDR2 SYGVQD (reference sequence). The CDR3 is 15 residues long. The CDR3 is CASSQTSGGTDTQYF. CDR3 nucleotides: TGCGCCAGCAGCCAGACTAGCGGGGGCACAGATACGCAGTATTTT.